The rows below give T cell receptor beta chains drawn from one sample of a study of blood T cell repertoires in COVID-19. The table came from immunoSEQ multiplex PCR; TCRdb's copy has only in-frame clones and leaves some out. The sample has under 450,000 clones; about nine tenths are singletons. The sample was peripheral blood. Receptors were obtained from a woman in her forties or fifties with COVID-19, enrolled during active disease. CDR3s include the opening cysteine and the closing phenylalanine or tryptophan. The D gene is left open where the match is weak. Clone size is given for some rows only: seen once, a few or many times, or a class if the clone is expanded.

>NA|TRBV7-9|TRBJ2-7|NA
CASSSPATGIYEQYF
TGTGCCAGCAGCTCCCCGGCCACAGGGATCTACGAGCAGTACTTC
>TRBD1|TRBV5-1|TRBJ1-1|NA
CASSSDRGTEAFF
TGCGCCAGCAGCTCCGACAGGGGCACTGAAGCTTTCTTT
>TRBD2|TRBV7-9|TRBJ2-2|NA
CASSAGGGPNTGELFF
TGTGCCAGCAGCGCAGGCGGGGGGCCGAACACCGGGGAGCTGTTTTTT
>NA|TRBV14|TRBJ1-1|NA
CASSQDGPQGHLEAFF
TGTGCCAGCAGCCAAGACGGACCTCAGGGCCACCTGGAAGCTTTCTTT
>TRBD2|TRBV9|TRBJ2-3|NA
CASSPSGGRDTDTQYF
TGTGCCAGCAGCCCTAGCGGGGGGAGGGACACAGATACGCAGTATTTT
>TRBD1|TRBV28|TRBJ1-2|NA
CASSTGGVPRGYTF
TGTGCCAGCAGTACAGGGGGGGTCCCTAGGGGCTACACCTTC
>NA|TRBV18|TRBJ1-1|NA
CASSRTTSNTEAFF
TGTGCCAGCTCACGAACGACAAGCAACACTGAAGCTTTCTTT
>NA|TRBV21-1|TRBJ2-5|NA
CASSKVGTGWEETQYF
TGTGCCAGCAGCAAAGTGGGGACAGGCTGGGAAGAGACCCAGTACTTC
>TRBD2|TRBV3-1/TRBV3-2|TRBJ2-3|NA
CASSLSSGDIRDTQYF
TGTGCCAGCAGCCTTTCTAGCGGTGATATTAGGGATACGCAGTATTTT
>TRBD2|TRBV6-2/TRBV6-3|TRBJ2-1|NA
CASSYSPLAGIYNEQFF
TGTGCCAGCAGTTACTCACCACTAGCGGGTATATACAATGAGCAGTTCTTC
>NA|TRBV2|TRBJ2-2|NA
CASSEGLLRRQLFF
TGTGCCAGCAGTGAAGGATTATTGCGGAGACAGCTGTTTTTT
>NA|TRBV15|TRBJ1-5|once
CATSRDMGAGQPQHF
TGTGCCACCAGCAGAGATATGGGGGCAGGGCAGCCCCAGCATTTT
>NA|TRBV1|TRBJ2-3|NA
CTSSQERITDTQYF
TGCACCAGCAGCCAAGAGAGGATCACAGATACGCAGTATTTT